This TCR beta chain was sequenced for a study of post-analysis software for immune sequencing data. Study-level points and caveats: Patients had higher frequencies than controls of about five TRBV segments, including TRBV5-6, TRBV5-1 and TRBV20-1. The normalized Chao1 diversity of multiple sclerosis patients was significantly lower than that of controls.

Germline V gives CDR1 PRHDT, CDR2 FYEKMQ (reference sequence). The CDR3 contains 14 residues. The V and J ends lost 3 bases and 1 base respectively, with 6 bases between them. The count of this clonotype is one. Its matching antigen is unknown. TCR beta libraries were prepared from cDNA with unique molecular identifiers. TCRdb reanalysed the PCR reads using MiXCR and keeps one entry per CDR3 protein. Here the sample spans about 680,000 distinct CDR3 sequences, 59% being singletons. The origin of this receptor is a girl aged 2 to 9 with multiple sclerosis. V gene TRBV13 combines with J gene TRBJ2-2; D possibly corresponds to TRBD2 (5 bases). Material for sequencing was blood. The DNA of the CDR3 is TGTGCCAGCAGCTTTGGACTGAACACCGGGGAGCTGTTTTTT. It translates to CASSFGLNTGELFF.